These T cell receptor beta chains were read from a single sample in a study of cytomegalovirus exposure and HLA in healthy donors. Only in-frame clones appear in the TCRdb table, and some are missing; sequencing was by immunoSEQ multiplex PCR. The sample carries 250,000 to 400,000 clones, roughly 87% recorded once. The specimen was PBMCs. The receptor source for this set is a man between 25 and 39 years old in good health and CMV-seronegative. CDR3s include the opening cysteine and the closing phenylalanine or tryptophan. The order of the fields is clone size, J gene, D gene, V gene, CDR3 DNA, CDR3 protein. The D gene is left open where the match is weak. Clone size is given for some rows only: seen once, a few or many times, or a class if the clone is expanded.

clone size: .
J gene: TRBJ1-1
D gene: .
V gene: TRBV11-2
CDR3 DNA: TGTGCCAGCAGCTTATCGGTTGAAGCTTTCTTT
CDR3 protein: CASSLSVEAFF

clone size: .
J gene: TRBJ2-1
D gene: .
V gene: TRBV19
CDR3 DNA: TGTGCCAGTAGTACTTTAGACAGCTCCTACAATGAGCAGTTCTTC
CDR3 protein: CASSTLDSSYNEQFF

clone size: .
J gene: TRBJ2-7
D gene: TRBD2
V gene: TRBV2
CDR3 DNA: TGTGCCAGCAGGGGGACTAGCGGGTGGGAGCAGTACTTC
CDR3 protein: CASRGTSGWEQYF

clone size: .
J gene: TRBJ1-6
D gene: .
V gene: TRBV5-1
CDR3 DNA: TGCGCCAGCAGCTTGGGACAGGATAATTCACCCCTCCACTTT
CDR3 protein: CASSLGQDNSPLHF

clone size: .
J gene: TRBJ1-5
D gene: TRBD1
V gene: TRBV19
CDR3 DNA: TGTGCCAGTAGCACGACAGGGAACAATCAGCCCCAGCATTTT
CDR3 protein: CASSTTGNNQPQHF

clone size: .
J gene: TRBJ2-7
D gene: .
V gene: TRBV4-3
CDR3 DNA: TGCGCCAGCAGCCTCAATGTTCAGGGTAGATACGAGCAGTACTTC
CDR3 protein: CASSLNVQGRYEQYF

clone size: .
J gene: TRBJ1-1
D gene: TRBD1
V gene: TRBV27
CDR3 DNA: TGTGCCAGCAGTTACAGGGGTGAAACTGAAGCTTTCTTT
CDR3 protein: CASSYRGETEAFF

clone size: .
J gene: TRBJ1-2
D gene: .
V gene: TRBV5-4
CDR3 DNA: TGTGCCAGCAGCTTGTTGAACACCTATGGCTACACCTTC
CDR3 protein: CASSLLNTYGYTF

clone size: .
J gene: TRBJ1-2
D gene: .
V gene: TRBV7-9
CDR3 DNA: TGTGCCAGCAGCTTAGGGGGAGAAGGCTACACCTTC
CDR3 protein: CASSLGGEGYTF

clone size: .
J gene: TRBJ2-1
D gene: TRBD2
V gene: TRBV10-1
CDR3 DNA: TGCGCCAGCAGCCCGGGACTAGCGGGGGGCGCCTACAATGAGCAGTTCTTC
CDR3 protein: CASSPGLAGGAYNEQFF

clone size: .
J gene: TRBJ1-1
D gene: .
V gene: TRBV11-3
CDR3 DNA: TGTGCCAGCAGCTTCAGGCAGAACACTGAAGCTTTCTTT
CDR3 protein: CASSFRQNTEAFF

clone size: few
J gene: TRBJ1-2
D gene: .
V gene: TRBV9
CDR3 DNA: TGTGCCAGCAGGGAAGCGGGGCCGCCTGGCTACACCTTC
CDR3 protein: CASREAGPPGYTF

clone size: .
J gene: TRBJ2-2
D gene: TRBD1
V gene: TRBV5-1
CDR3 DNA: TGCGCCAGCAGCTTACTGGGACAGGGGCCCCTCACCGGGGAGCTGTTTTTT
CDR3 protein: CASSLLGQGPLTGELFF

clone size: .
J gene: TRBJ1-1
D gene: TRBD1
V gene: TRBV29-1
CDR3 DNA: TGCAGCGTTGCAGACAGGGGTAACACTGAAGCTTTCTTT
CDR3 protein: CSVADRGNTEAFF

clone size: .
J gene: TRBJ1-3
D gene: TRBD1
V gene: TRBV11-1
CDR3 DNA: TGTGCCAGCAGCCCGACAGGGGACCAAGGAAACACCATATATTTT
CDR3 protein: CASSPTGDQGNTIYF

clone size: .
J gene: TRBJ2-5
D gene: TRBD2
V gene: TRBV12-5
CDR3 DNA: TGTGCTAGTGCTGTATCATGGGGGGGACAAGAGACCCAGTACTTC
CDR3 protein: CASAVSWGGQETQYF

clone size: .
J gene: TRBJ1-5
D gene: TRBD1
V gene: TRBV10-1
CDR3 DNA: TGCGCCAGCAGTCCACCGGGACAGGGACGCAATCAGCCCCAGCATTTT
CDR3 protein: CASSPPGQGRNQPQHF

clone size: .
J gene: TRBJ1-1
D gene: .
V gene: TRBV15
CDR3 DNA: TGTGCCACCAGCAGGGGCAGGGTAGCCACTGAAGCTTTCTTT
CDR3 protein: CATSRGRVATEAFF

clone size: .
J gene: TRBJ2-2
D gene: TRBD2
V gene: TRBV13
CDR3 DNA: TGTGCCAGCAGCGTGCCCGCGGGGGCCGGGGAGCTGTTTTTT
CDR3 protein: CASSVPAGAGELFF

clone size: .
J gene: TRBJ2-7
D gene: .
V gene: TRBV29-1
CDR3 DNA: TGCAGCGTCGTCAGGGACGAGCAGTACTTC
CDR3 protein: CSVVRDEQYF

clone size: .
J gene: TRBJ2-5
D gene: .
V gene: TRBV6-5
CDR3 DNA: TGTGCCAGCAGGGGGACATACCAAGAGACCCAGTACTTC
CDR3 protein: CASRGTYQETQYF

clone size: .
J gene: TRBJ1-4
D gene: .
V gene: TRBV7-9
CDR3 DNA: TGTGCCAGCAGCTTAATTATCGGGGGAAATGAAAAACTGTTTTTT
CDR3 protein: CASSLIIGGNEKLFF

clone size: .
J gene: TRBJ1-3
D gene: .
V gene: TRBV10-2
CDR3 DNA: TGCGCCAGCAGAGCTGGACAGCTAACATCTGGAAACACCATATATTTT
CDR3 protein: CASRAGQLTSGNTIYF

clone size: many
J gene: TRBJ1-2
D gene: .
V gene: TRBV4-1
CDR3 DNA: TGCGCCAGCAGCCTACAGGAGGGCTATGGCTACACCTTC
CDR3 protein: CASSLQEGYGYTF

clone size: few
J gene: TRBJ2-2
D gene: .
V gene: TRBV4-2
CDR3 DNA: TGTGCCAGCAGCCAATCCGGAGGGCTGTTTTTT
CDR3 protein: CASSQSGGLFF

clone size: .
J gene: TRBJ2-1
D gene: TRBD1
V gene: TRBV7-9
CDR3 DNA: TGTGCCAGCAGCGACCGGACAGGGTTTGTGAATGAGCAGTTCTTC
CDR3 protein: CASSDRTGFVNEQFF